Listed here are 17 T cell receptor beta chains from one sample, sequenced in a study of T cell clonality in common variable immunodeficiency. General study results and limits: Reportedly, TCR beta sequences from common variable immunodeficiency showed fewer deletions and N-nucleotide insertions.

This table comes from immunoSEQ multiplex PCR, and its TCRdb copy is limited to in-frame clones, with some not included. The sample yields 8,500 to 10,000 clones, without any singletons. No antigen has been identified for these receptors. The sequenced material came from peripheral blood mononuclear cells. Receptor source: a human donor with common variable immunodeficiency.

This clone ranks as medium-sized. The CDR3 is cut off 3 residues early in the read; its end comes from the germline J gene. This chain joins TRBV7-2 and TRBJ1-2; TRBD1 matches 9 bases. The CDR3 is made up of 14 amino acids. Germline values: CDR1 SGHTA, CDR2 FQGNSA. The V segment lost 6 bases and the J segment 7 bases; nucleotides outside the gene matches: 9. The CDR3: CASRTGQGSLGYTF. The DNA read from the CDR3 is TGTGCCAGCAGGACCGGACAGGGGTCTCTTGGC. Together with reference TRBV7-2 and TRBJ1-2, the CDR3 gives the full variable domain: GAGVSQSPSNKVTEKGKDVELRCDPISGHTALYWYRQSLGQGLEFLIYFQGNSAPDKSGLPSDRFSAERTGGSVSTLTIQRTQQEDSAVYLCASRTGQGSLGYTFGSGTRLTVV.

This clone is termed medium-sized. Coverage ceases 3 residues before the CDR3 finishes, and the germline J gene fills in the end. The chain is built from TRBV5-1 and TRBJ1-1, with D hard to call. The V and J ends lost 4 bases and 0 bases respectively, with 13 bases between them. Germline V gene lookup returns CDR1 SGHRS and CDR2 YFSETQ. This CDR3 spans 15 amino acids. This chain's CDR3 is CASSPTTPMNTEAFF. The covered CDR3 bases are TGCGCCAGCAGCCCGACTACCCCTATGAACACTGAA.

This clone was counted ten times or more. The read ends 3 residues early relative to the CDR3; the germline J gene fills the gap. The chain couples TRBV6-2 or TRBV6-3 to TRBJ1-5, with 7 bases aligning to TRBD1. The germline CDR1 and CDR2 sequences are MNHEY and SVGEGT. Unmatched junction bases numbered 8, after V lost 8 bases and J lost 1 base. This CDR3 is 15 amino acids long. The CDR3 protein is CASRPTGTSNQPQHF. Incomplete CDR3 DNA: TGTGCCAGCCGACCGACAGGGACCAGCAATCAGCCC.

This clone was seen repeatedly, ten times or more. The CDR3 end is not reached by the read, which stops 3 residues before it; the germline J gene fills it in. The chain recombines TRBV19 with TRBJ2-7, with TRBD2 matching over 11 bases. Germline assignment: CDR1 LNHDA and CDR2 SQIVND (reference sequence). This CDR3 is 17 amino acids long. Germline trimming cut 6 bases from V and 4 bases from J; bases unmatched to any gene: 14. The CDR3 region is CASRTPGSGRAGYEQYF. The covered CDR3 bases are TGTGCCAGTAGAACCCCGGGTAGCGGGAGGGCGGGGTACGAG.

This clone appeared many times. The observed sequence ends 3 residues before the CDR3 terminus, with the missing tail filled in from the germline J gene. J is TRBJ1-2 and V is TRBV18, with TRBD1 matching 9 bases. V was clipped by 6 bases and J by 4 bases; unmatched bases: 9. The CDR3 is made up of 15 amino acids. CDR1 and CDR2 from the germline V gene are KGHSH and LQKENI. CDR3 in amino acids: CASSPRSDRGYGYTF. Incomplete CDR3 DNA: TGTGCCAGCTCCCCGAGGTCGGACAGGGGCTATGGC.

This clone was recorded many times. The read ends 3 residues early relative to the CDR3; the germline J gene fills the gap. The chain couples TRBV19 to TRBJ2-3; 9 bases line up with TRBD1. This CDR3 contains 16 residues. The V segment lost 7 bases and the J segment 2 bases; nucleotides outside the gene matches: 10. In germline, CDR1 is LNHDA, CDR2 SQIVND (reference sequence). The sequenced CDR3 bases are TGTGCCAGTACCGAGACAGGGGGAACGTACACAGATACG. Residues: CASTETGGTYTDT. The full CDR3 protein reads CASTETGGTYTDTQYF.

This clone was picked up many times. The CDR3 end falls 3 residues outside the read, so it is completed with the germline J gene. V and J are TRBV11-2 and TRBJ2-7; D possibly corresponds to TRBD2 (7 bases). The length of the CDR3 is 15 residues. V was shortened by 5 bases and J by 2 bases, with 16 bases between the two germline ends. Germline V gene lookup returns CDR1 SGHAT and CDR2 FQNNGV. CDR3 in amino acids: CASSTVGGGPYEQYF. Incomplete CDR3 DNA: TGTGCCAGCAGCACAGTAGGGGGGGGGCCCTACGAG.

This clone came up many times. Sequencing ends 3 residues short of the CDR3 end; the germline J gene provides the rest. The chain carries TRBV5-4 and TRBJ2-1; 8 bases are shared with TRBD1. Per germline, CDR1 SGHNT and CDR2 YYREEE (reference sequence). J gave up 8 bases and V 1 base, and 11 bases lay outside the gene matches. The length of the CDR3 is 16 residues. The CDR3 sequence is CASSLSVNRGRDEQFF. The CDR3 bases that were read are TGTGCCAGCAGCTTGAGTGTGAACAGGGGGAGAGATGAG.

This clone was recorded at least ten times. The CDR3 is CASSTLWQALTANYGYTF. Incomplete CDR3 DNA: TGTGCCAGTAGTACACTTTGGCAGGCCTTAACCGCTAACTATGGC. V and J are TRBV19 and TRBJ1-2; no reliable D call. The DNA ends 3 residues before the CDR3 does, and the rest of the CDR3 is filled in from the germline J gene. The germline V gene has CDR1 LNHDA and CDR2 SQIVND (reference sequence). CDR3 size: 18 residues. With 4 bases removed from V and 0 bases from J, the gap between germline ends came to 21 bases.

This clone was seen repeatedly, ten times or more. The CDR3 extends 3 residues past the end of the read, so its final part is completed from the germline J gene. The chain is built from TRBV6-2 or TRBV6-3 and TRBJ1-1; maybe TRBD1 (6 bases). Trimming cost V 7 bases and J 3 bases, with 18 bases left between them. This CDR3 is 15 amino acids long. Germline CDR1 MNHEY, CDR2 SVGEGT. The CDR3 here is CASTLLGTTDTEAFF. The sequenced CDR3 bases are TGTGCCAGCACCCTACTGGGGACAACGGACACTGAA.

Comments on this clone: The read gets to within 3 residues of the CDR3 end, and the germline J gene fills in the rest. V usage is TRBV2 and J usage is TRBJ1-4, with 7 bases identical to TRBD1. The V segment lost 7 bases and the J segment 4 bases; nucleotides outside the gene matches: 9. CDR3 length: 15 residues. The germline V gene has CDR1 SNHLY and CDR2 FYNNEI. The part of the CDR3 DNA that was read is TGTGCCAGCACCCCCCTGGGACAGATTAATGAAAAA. Translating it yields CASTPLGQINEK. The entire CDR3 protein reads CASTPLGQINEKLFF.

There are many counts of this clone. The CDR3 is cut off 3 residues early in the read; its end comes from the germline J gene. The chain links TRBV7-9 to TRBJ1-3; TRBD1 matches 7 bases. V gave up 4 bases and J gave up 0 bases; unmatched junction bases: 3. CDR1 SEHNR and CDR2 FQNEAQ come from the germline V gene (reference sequence). CDR3 length: 15 amino acids. CDR3 DNA, as far as it was read: TGTGCCAGCAGCTACAGGGGTGGCTCTGGAAACACC. It encodes CASSYRGGSGNT. The full CDR3 is CASSYRGGSGNTIYF.

This clone came up many times. The CDR3 is cut off 3 residues early in the read; its end comes from the germline J gene. The J gene is TRBJ2-3, the V gene TRBV20-1, with TRBD2 matching over 9 bases. Trimming at V came to 6 bases and at J to 2 bases, leaving 6 bases not matched to a gene. CDR1 is DFQATT, CDR2 SNEGSKA, per germline (reference sequence). The CDR3 has 14 amino acids. CDR3 sequence: CSALIAGATDTQYF. The part of the CDR3 DNA that was read is TGCAGTGCGTTAATAGCGGGGGCCACAGATACG.

Ten or more counts support this clone. The read finishes 3 residues shy of the CDR3 end, and the germline J gene is used to complete it. The V and J genes are TRBV6-1 and TRBJ1-6, with a weak D call TRBD1 (5 bases). The ends were cut back, 6 bases at V and 8 bases at J, with 17 bases in the middle. From germline, CDR1 is MNHNS and CDR2 SASEGT. The CDR3 has 15 amino acids. CDR3: CASREMTDPDSPLHF. The covered CDR3 bases are TGTGCCAGCAGAGAAATGACAGATCCCGATTCACCC.

This clone occurred many times. The sequenced fragment ends 3 residues before the CDR3 boundary, so the rest is inferred from the germline J gene. The gene calls are TRBV2 and TRBJ2-2, with a possible D match to TRBD2 (5 bases). Per the germline V gene, CDR1 is SNHLY and CDR2 is FYNNEI. Trimming removed 4 bases from V and 6 bases from J, with 12 bases in between. The CDR3 extends over 14 amino acids. The CDR3 protein is CASSGGFGSGELFF. Partial CDR3 DNA: TGTGCCAGCAGTGGAGGGTTTGGATCCGGGGAG. Together with reference TRBV2 and TRBJ2-2, the CDR3 gives the full variable domain: EPEVTQTPSHQVTQMGQEVILRCVPISNHLYFYWYRQILGQKVEFLVSFYNNEISEKSEIFDDQFSVERPDGSNFTLKIRSTKLEDSAMYFCASSGGFGSGELFFGEGSRLTVL.

This clone was detected many times. The CDR3 end is not reached by the read, which stops 3 residues before it; the germline J gene fills it in. The chain is built from TRBV19 and TRBJ2-7; 9 positions agree with TRBD1. The junction had 7 bases not matched to a gene; V was cut back by 6 bases and J by 1 base. The CDR3 covers 15 residues. The germline V gene has CDR1 LNHDA and CDR2 SQIVND (reference sequence). Incomplete CDR3 DNA: TGTGCCAGTAGGGACCCGGGACAGGGTTCCTACGAG. As protein: CASRDPGQGSYE. The entire CDR3 protein reads CASRDPGQGSYEQYF.

This clone came up many times. The read halts 3 residues ahead of the CDR3 end, with the missing end drawn from the germline J gene. The chain uses TRBV5-1 and TRBJ2-5, with 8 bases that match TRBD1. CDR3 size: 14 residues. Losses at the gene ends were 3 bases for V and 4 bases for J; bases not matched to a gene: 5. Germline CDR1 and CDR2: SGHRS and YFSETQ. The sequenced part of the CDR3 DNA is TGCGCCAGCAGCTATACAGGGGGACGAGAGACC. Protein product: CASSYTGGRET. The whole CDR3 protein is CASSYTGGRETQYF.